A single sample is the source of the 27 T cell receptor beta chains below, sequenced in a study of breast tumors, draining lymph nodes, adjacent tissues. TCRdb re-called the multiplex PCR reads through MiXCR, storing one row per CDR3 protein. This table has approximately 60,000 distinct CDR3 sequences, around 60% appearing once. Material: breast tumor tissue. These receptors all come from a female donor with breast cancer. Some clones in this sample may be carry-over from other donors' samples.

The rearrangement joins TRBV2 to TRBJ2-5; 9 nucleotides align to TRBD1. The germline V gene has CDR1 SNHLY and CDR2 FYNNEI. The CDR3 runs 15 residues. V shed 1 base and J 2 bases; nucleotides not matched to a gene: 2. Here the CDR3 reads CASSEDRGQQETQYF. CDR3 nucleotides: TGTGCCAGCAGTGAAGACAGGGGGCAACAAGAGACCCAGTACTTC.

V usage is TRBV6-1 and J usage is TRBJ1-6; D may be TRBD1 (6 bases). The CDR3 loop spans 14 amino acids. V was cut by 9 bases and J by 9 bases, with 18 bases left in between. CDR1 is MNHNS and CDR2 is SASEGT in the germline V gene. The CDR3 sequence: CASGYREGGSPLHF. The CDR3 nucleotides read TGTGCCAGTGGGTACAGGGAAGGAGGTTCACCCCTCCACTTT.

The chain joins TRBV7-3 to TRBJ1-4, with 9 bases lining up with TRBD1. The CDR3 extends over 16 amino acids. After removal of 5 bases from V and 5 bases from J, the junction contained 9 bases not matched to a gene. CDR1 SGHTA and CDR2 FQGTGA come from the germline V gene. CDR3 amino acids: CASSGYRGRGNEKLFF. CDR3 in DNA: TGTGCCAGCAGCGGGTACAGGGGGCGCGGGAATGAAAAACTGTTTTTT.

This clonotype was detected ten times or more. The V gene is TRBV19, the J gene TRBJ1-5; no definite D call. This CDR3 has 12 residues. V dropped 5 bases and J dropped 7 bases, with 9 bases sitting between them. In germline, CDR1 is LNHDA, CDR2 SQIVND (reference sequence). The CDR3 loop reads CASSLQDQPQHF. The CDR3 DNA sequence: TGTGCCAGTAGTCTCCAGGACCAGCCCCAGCATTTT.

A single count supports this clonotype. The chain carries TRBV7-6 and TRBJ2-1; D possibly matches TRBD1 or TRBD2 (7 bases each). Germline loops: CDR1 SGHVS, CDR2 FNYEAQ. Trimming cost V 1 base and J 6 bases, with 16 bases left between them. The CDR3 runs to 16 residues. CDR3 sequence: CASSLDQGGTFNEQFF. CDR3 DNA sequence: TGTGCCAGCAGCTTAGATCAGGGGGGGACTTTCAATGAGCAGTTCTTC. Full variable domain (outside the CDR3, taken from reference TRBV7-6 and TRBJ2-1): GAGVSQSPRYKVTKRGQDVALRCDPISGHVSLYWYRQALGQGPEFLTYFNYEAQQDKSGLPNDRFSAERPEGSISTLTIQRTEQRDSAMYRCASSLDQGGTFNEQFFGPGTRLTVL.

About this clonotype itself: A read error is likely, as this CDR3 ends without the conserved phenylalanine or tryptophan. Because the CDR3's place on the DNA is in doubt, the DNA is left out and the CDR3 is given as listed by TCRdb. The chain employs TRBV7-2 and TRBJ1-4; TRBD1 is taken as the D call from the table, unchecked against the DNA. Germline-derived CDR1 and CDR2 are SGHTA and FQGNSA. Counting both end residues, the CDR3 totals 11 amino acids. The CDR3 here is CASSPGTGIDY.

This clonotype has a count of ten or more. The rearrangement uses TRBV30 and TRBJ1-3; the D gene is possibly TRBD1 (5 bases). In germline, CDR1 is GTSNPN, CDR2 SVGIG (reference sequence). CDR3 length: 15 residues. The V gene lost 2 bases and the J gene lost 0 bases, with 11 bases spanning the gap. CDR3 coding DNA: TGTGCCTGGAGTCCCTGGGGGGACTCTGGAAACACCATATATTTT. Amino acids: CAWSPWGDSGNTIYF. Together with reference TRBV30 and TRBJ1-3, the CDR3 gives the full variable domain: SQTIHQWPATLVQPVGSPLSLECTVEGTSNPNLYWYRQAAGRGLQLLFYSVGIGQISSEVPQNLSASRPQDRQFILSSKKLLLSDSGFYLCAWSPWGDSGNTIYFGEGSWLTVV.

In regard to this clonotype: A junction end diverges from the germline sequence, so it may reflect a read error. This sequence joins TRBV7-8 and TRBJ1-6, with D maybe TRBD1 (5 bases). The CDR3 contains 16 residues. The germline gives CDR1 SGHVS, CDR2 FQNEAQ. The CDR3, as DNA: TGTGCCTGCAGCTTAGCGCGGGGGACCTATAATTCACCCCTCCGCTTT. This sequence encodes CACSLARGTYNSPLRF.

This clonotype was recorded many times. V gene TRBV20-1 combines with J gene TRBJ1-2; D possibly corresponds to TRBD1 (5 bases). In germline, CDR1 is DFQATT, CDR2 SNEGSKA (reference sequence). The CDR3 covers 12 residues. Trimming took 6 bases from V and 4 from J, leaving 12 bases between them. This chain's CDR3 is CSASNRFYGYTF. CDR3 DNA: TGCAGTGCATCCAACAGGTTCTATGGCTACACCTTC.

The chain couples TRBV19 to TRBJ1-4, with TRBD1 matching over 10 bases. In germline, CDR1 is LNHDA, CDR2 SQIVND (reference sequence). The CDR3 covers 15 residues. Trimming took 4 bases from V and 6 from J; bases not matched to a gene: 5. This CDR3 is CASSTGQGDDEKLFF. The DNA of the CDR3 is TGTGCCAGTAGTACCGGACAGGGGGATGATGAAAAACTGTTTTTT.

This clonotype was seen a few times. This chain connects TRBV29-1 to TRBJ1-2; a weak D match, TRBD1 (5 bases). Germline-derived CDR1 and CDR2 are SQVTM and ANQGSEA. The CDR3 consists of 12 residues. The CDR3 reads CTGGDSNYGYTF. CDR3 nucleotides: TGCACCGGCGGAGACAGTAACTATGGCTACACCTTC.

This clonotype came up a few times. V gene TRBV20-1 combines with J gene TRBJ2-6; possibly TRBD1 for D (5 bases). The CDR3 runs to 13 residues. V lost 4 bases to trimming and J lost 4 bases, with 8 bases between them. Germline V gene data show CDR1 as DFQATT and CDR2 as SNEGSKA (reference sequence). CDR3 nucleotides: TGCAGTGCTAAACGGACAGGGGCCAACGTCCTGACTTTC. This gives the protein CSAKRTGANVLTF.

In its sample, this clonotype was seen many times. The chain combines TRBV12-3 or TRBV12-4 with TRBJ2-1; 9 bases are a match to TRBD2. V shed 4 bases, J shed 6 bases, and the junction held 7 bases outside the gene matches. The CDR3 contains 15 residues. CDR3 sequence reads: CASSSKIAGANEQFF. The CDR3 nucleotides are TGTGCCAGCAGTTCCAAAATAGCGGGGGCCAATGAGCAGTTCTTC.

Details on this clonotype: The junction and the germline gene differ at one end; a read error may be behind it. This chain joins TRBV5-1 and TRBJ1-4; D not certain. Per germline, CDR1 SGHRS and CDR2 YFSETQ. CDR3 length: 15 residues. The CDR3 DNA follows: TGCGCCAGCAGCTTGGCGGCGGCATTTTATGAGAAACTGTTTTTT. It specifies CASSLAAAFYEKLFF.

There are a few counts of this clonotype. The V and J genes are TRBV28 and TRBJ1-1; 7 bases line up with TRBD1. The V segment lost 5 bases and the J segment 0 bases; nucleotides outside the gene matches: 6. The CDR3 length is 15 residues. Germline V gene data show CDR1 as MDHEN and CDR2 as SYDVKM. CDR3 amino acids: CASSPGQPMNTEAFF. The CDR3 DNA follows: TGTGCCAGCAGTCCGGGACAGCCAATGAACACTGAAGCTTTCTTT.

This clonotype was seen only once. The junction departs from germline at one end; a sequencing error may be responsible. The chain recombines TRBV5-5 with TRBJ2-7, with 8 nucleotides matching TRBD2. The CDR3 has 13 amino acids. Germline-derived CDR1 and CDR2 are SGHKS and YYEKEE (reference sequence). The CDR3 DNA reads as TGTGCCTGCAGCTCGGGAGGGTTCCACGAGCAGTACTTC. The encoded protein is CACSSGGFHEQYF.

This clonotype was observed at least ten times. CDR3 coding DNA: TGCGCCAGCAGCCTAGGGACATTGACTAGCGGGAGAGGGACCCAGTACTTC. Its protein is CASSLGTLTSGRGTQYF. The V gene is TRBV5-1, the J gene TRBJ2-5; 12 nucleotides line up with TRBD2. This CDR3 contains 17 residues. J lost 7 bases, V lost 4 bases, and 14 bases had no gene match. Germline CDR1 SGHRS, CDR2 YFSETQ.

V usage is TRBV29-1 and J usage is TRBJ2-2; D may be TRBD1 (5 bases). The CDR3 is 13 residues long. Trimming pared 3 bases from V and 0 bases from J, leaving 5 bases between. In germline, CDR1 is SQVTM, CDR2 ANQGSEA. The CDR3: CSVDRANTGELFF. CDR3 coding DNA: TGCAGCGTTGACAGGGCGAACACCGGGGAGCTGTTTTTT.

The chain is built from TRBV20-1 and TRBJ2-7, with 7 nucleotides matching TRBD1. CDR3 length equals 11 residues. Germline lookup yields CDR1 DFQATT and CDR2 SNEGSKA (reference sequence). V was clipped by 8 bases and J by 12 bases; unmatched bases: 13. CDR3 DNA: TGCAGTCCTTCCGGACAGGCCAAATTGTACTTC. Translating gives CSPSGQAKLYF.

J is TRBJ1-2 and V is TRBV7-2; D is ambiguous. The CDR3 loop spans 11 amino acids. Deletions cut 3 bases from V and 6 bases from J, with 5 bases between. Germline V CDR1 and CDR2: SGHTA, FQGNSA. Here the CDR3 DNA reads TGTGCCAGCAGCTTCCTTGATGGCTACACCTTC. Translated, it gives CASSFLDGYTF.

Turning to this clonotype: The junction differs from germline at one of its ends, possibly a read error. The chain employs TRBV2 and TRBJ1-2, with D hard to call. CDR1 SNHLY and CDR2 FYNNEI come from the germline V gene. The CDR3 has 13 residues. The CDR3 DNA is TGTGCCAGCAGTGAAGCGAAGGCGGGCGCCAACGGGTTC. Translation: CASSEAKAGANGF.

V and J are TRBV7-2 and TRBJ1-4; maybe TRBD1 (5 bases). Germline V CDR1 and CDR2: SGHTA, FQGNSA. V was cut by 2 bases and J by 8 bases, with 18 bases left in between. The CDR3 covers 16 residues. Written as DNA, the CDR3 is TGTGCCAGCAGCTTATCGGGGGATCCGCGGGGGGAAAAACTGTTTTTT. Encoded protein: CASSLSGDPRGEKLFF.

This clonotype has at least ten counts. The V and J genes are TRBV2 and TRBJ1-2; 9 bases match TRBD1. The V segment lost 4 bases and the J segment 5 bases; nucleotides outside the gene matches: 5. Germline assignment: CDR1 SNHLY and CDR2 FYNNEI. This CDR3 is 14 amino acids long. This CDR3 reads CASSGDREGYGYTF. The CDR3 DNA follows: TGTGCCAGCAGTGGGGACAGGGAGGGGTATGGCTACACCTTC. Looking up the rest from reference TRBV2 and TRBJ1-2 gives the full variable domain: EPEVTQTPSHQVTQMGQEVILRCVPISNHLYFYWYRQILGQKVEFLVSFYNNEISEKSEIFDDQFSVERPDGSNFTLKIRSTKLEDSAMYFCASSGDREGYGYTFGSGTRLTVV.

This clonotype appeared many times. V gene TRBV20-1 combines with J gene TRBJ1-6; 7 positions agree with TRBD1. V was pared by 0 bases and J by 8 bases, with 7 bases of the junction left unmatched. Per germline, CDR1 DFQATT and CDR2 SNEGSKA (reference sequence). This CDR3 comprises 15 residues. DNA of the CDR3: TGCAGTGCTAGAGATGGGAAGGGGGCGGATTCACCCCTCCACTTT. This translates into CSARDGKGADSPLHF.

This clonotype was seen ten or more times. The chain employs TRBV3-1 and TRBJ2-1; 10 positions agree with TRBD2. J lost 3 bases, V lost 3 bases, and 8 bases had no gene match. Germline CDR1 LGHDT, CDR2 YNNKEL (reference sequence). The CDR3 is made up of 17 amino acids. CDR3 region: CASSQNERGGHYNEQFF. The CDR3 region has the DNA TGTGCCAGCAGCCAGAATGAGCGGGGGGGCCACTACAATGAGCAGTTCTTC.

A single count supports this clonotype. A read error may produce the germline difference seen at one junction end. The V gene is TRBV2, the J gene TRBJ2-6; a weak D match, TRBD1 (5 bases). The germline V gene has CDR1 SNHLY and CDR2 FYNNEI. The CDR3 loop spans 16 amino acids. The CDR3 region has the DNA TGTGCCAGCAGTTTAGACAGTTACTCTGGGGCCAACGTCCTGGCTTTC. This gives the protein CASSLDSYSGANVLAF.

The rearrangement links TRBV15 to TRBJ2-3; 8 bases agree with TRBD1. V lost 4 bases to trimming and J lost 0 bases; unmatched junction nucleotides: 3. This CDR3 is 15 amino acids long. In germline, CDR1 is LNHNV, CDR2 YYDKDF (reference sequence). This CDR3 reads CATSTDRGSTDTQYF. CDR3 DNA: TGTGCCACCAGCACCGACAGGGGAAGCACAGATACGCAGTATTTT.